This T cell receptor beta chain derives from a study of cytomegalovirus exposure and HLA in healthy donors. Turning to the study itself: The same platform as the approximately 730 first-cohort repertoires was used for the 100 to 150 validation repertoires, a later analysis reported.

V was pared by 7 bases and J by 1 base, with 17 bases between. CDR3 length: 15 amino acids. Per the germline V gene, CDR1 is GTSNPN and CDR2 is SVGIG (reference sequence). Measured with immunoSEQ multiplex PCR; TCRdb has only the in-frame clones, and not every one. The sample shows roughly 65,000 clones, more than 85% of them seen only once. Concerning this clone itself: Its antigen remains unknown.

The donors were members of the validation cohort comprising about 120 subjects, separate from the roughly 690-subject first cohort. Study findings and constraints: Researchers counted 164 TCR beta chains as cytomegalovirus-associated. Researchers reported that a few CMV-associated chains were confirmed in vitro as CMV antigen-specific.

The material sequenced was PBMCs. The source is a man younger than 30 in good health and CMV-seropositive. The chain employs TRBV30 and TRBJ1-3, with D perhaps TRBD1 (6 bases). In nucleotides, the CDR3 is TGTGCCTCAGTACCCCGAACAGGGTCTGGAAACACCATATATTTT. Its protein product is CASVPRTGSGNTIYF.